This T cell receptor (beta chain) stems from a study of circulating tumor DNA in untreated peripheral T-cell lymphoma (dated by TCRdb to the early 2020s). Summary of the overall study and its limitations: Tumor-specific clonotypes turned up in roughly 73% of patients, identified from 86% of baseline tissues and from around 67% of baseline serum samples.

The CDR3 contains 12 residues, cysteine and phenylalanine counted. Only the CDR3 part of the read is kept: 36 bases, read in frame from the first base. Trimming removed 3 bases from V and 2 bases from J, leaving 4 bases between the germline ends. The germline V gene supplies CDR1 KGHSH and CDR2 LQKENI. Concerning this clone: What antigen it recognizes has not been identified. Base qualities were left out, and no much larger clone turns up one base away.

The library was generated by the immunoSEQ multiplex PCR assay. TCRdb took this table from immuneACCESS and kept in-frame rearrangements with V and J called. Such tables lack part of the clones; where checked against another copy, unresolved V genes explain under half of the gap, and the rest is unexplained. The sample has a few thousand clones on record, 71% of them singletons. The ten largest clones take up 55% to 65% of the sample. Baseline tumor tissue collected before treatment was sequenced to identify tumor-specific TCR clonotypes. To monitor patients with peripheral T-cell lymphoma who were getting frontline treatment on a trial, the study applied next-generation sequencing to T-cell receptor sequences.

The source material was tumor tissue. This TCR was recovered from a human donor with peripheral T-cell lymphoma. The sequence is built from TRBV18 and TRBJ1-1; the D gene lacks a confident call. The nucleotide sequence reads TGTGCCAGCTCACCTATAAACACTGAAGCTTTCTTT. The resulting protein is CASSPINTEAFF.